What follows is one T cell receptor (beta chain) and its context. Its antigen remains unidentified. TCRdb ran MiXCR on the 5' RACE reads and lists one entry per CDR3 protein. The repertoire has about 250,000 distinct CDR3 sequences, about 7.5% of them found once; the top ten carry 5.4%. The V end was cut by 9 bases, the J end by 1 base, with 6 bases between. CDR3 length equals 11 residues. The germline V gene has CDR1 ENHRY and CDR2 SYGVKD. This record belongs to a study of identical twins. Study findings and constraints: Its conclusions, products of cross-sectional statistical analysis, did not come from following the same donors. Invariant MAIT and iNKT cells may have partly biased zero-insertion analyses.

A further study also used this sample, focusing on yellow fever vaccine responses in identical twins.

This sequence originates from a woman younger than 35 in good health. V is TRBV10-3 and J is TRBJ1-2, with D perhaps TRBD1 (5 bases). Sequencing used CD8+ T cells sorted from blood. CDR3: CAIDSNYGYTF. The CDR3 nucleotides read TGTGCCATAGACAGTAACTATGGCTACACCTTC.